One sample yielded the 19 T cell receptor beta chains listed below, sequenced in a study of glioma-infiltrating T cells. Amplification of TCR alpha and beta CDR3 regions from RNA used iRepertoire nested multiplex PCR. TCRdb used MiXCR to reprocess the multiplex PCR reads, holding one entry per CDR3 protein. The profile covers over 15,000 distinct CDR3 sequences, with 58% appearing a single time and roughly 40% taken by the ten largest. The specimen sequenced was glioma tissue, nonneoplastic brain tissue, or PBMCs (not recorded which). The source of these receptors is a human donor with low-grade glioma or glioblastoma, undergoing nonglioma brain surgery, or in good health (not recorded which).

The chain couples TRBV29-1 to TRBJ2-1, with TRBD1 matching over 9 bases. CDR1 and CDR2 from the germline V gene are SQVTM and ANQGSEA. The CDR3 spans 13 residues. V was pared by 3 bases and J by 8 bases, with 5 bases of the junction left unmatched. The DNA of the CDR3 is TGCAGCGTTGAGGCTACAGGGGGCTATGAGCAGTTCTTC. Protein: CSVEATGGYEQFF.

V is TRBV6-1 and J is TRBJ1-1, with a tentative D call TRBD1 (5 bases). The ends were cut back, 6 bases at V and 1 base at J, with 6 bases in the middle. Per germline, CDR1 MNHNS and CDR2 SASEGT. The CDR3 spans 12 residues. The CDR3 coding sequence is TGTGCCAGCAGGGGGGAGAACACTGAAGCTTTCTTT. It specifies CASRGENTEAFF.

By share, this clonotype ranks as medium-sized. CDR3 sequence reads: CASSLSDSPLHF. The CDR3 region has the DNA TGTGCCAGCAGTCTCTCCGATTCACCCCTCCACTTT. The chain couples TRBV12-3 or TRBV12-4 to TRBJ1-6; D not certain. Between the trimmed V and J ends, which lost 5 bases and 8 bases, there was a span of 7 bases. The CDR3 loop spans 12 amino acids.

The chain uses TRBV20-1 and TRBJ2-1; no clear D gene. The CDR3 has 13 residues. Germline CDR1 reads DFQATT; CDR2 reads SNEGSKA (reference sequence). CDR3 sequence: CSAPVGSYNEQFF. CDR3 nucleotides: TGCAGCGCCCCGGTGGGCTCCTACAATGAGCAGTTCTTC.

The chain employs TRBV11-3 and TRBJ2-4; D is unclear. With 2 bases removed from V and 0 bases from J, the gap between germline ends came to 8 bases. The CDR3 spans 15 residues. Germline values: CDR1 SGHNT, CDR2 YENEEA. The CDR3 protein is CASSLTRLAKNIQYF. CDR3 sequence (DNA): TGTGCCAGCAGCTTAACCCGCCTAGCCAAAAACATTCAGTACTTC.

By its share, this clonotype is large (0.1 to 1%). This rearrangement joins TRBV6-2 or TRBV6-3 to TRBJ1-5, with D perhaps TRBD1 (5 bases). V shed 0 bases and J shed 2 bases, with 11 bases lying between them. The CDR3 runs to 16 residues. Per germline, CDR1 MNHEY and CDR2 SVGEGT. The CDR3 sequence: CASSYSSGLGNQPQHF. CDR3 nucleotide sequence: TGTGCCAGCAGTTACTCGTCAGGGCTAGGCAATCAGCCCCAGCATTTT.

The V and J genes are TRBV6-5 and TRBJ2-1, with 9 positions matching TRBD1. V trimming: 7 bases; J trimming: 1 base; junction bases outside the gene matches: 8. Germline V CDR1 and CDR2: MNHEY, SVGAGI. The CDR3 is 16 amino acids. The CDR3 region is CASTATGGRSYNEQFF. The CDR3 DNA reads as TGTGCCAGCACCGCAACAGGGGGCCGGTCCTACAATGAGCAGTTCTTC.

This clonotype was detected ten times or more. This chain joins TRBV20-1 and TRBJ2-1; perhaps TRBD2 as D (6 bases). CDR1 and CDR2 from the germline V gene are DFQATT and SNEGSKA (reference sequence). Trimming removed 1 base from V and 0 bases from J, with 10 bases in between. The CDR3 spans 15 residues. In DNA form, the CDR3 reads TGCAGTGCTAGAGCCCCCGGGAGCTCCTACAATGAGCAGTTCTTC. Its translation: CSARAPGSSYNEQFF.

The genes are TRBV6-6 and TRBJ1-2, with 11 bases that match TRBD1. The CDR3 totals 14 residues. Unmatched junction bases numbered 8, after V lost 7 bases and J lost 7 bases. The V gene's germline CDR1 is MNHNY and CDR2 SVGAGI (reference sequence). CDR3 protein: CASKRTGGASGYTF. CDR3 in DNA: TGTGCCAGCAAGAGGACAGGGGGCGCTTCTGGCTACACCTTC.

Notes on this clonotype: One end of the junction does not line up with germline, which may come from a read error. The chain carries TRBV20-1 and TRBJ1-1; the D gene is possibly TRBD1 (5 bases). The germline V gene has CDR1 DFQATT and CDR2 SNEGSKA (reference sequence). This CDR3 is 11 amino acids long. CDR3 DNA sequence: TGCAGTGCCGGGACGACCGGAATAGCTATCTTT. Translation gives CSAGTTGIAIF.

The V call is TRBV29-1, the J call TRBJ2-7, with a tentative D call TRBD1 (5 bases). V was cut by 5 bases and J by 3 bases, with 11 bases left in between. This CDR3 comprises 12 residues. Germline assignment: CDR1 SQVTM and CDR2 ANQGSEA. DNA for the CDR3: TGCAGCGTTAAGGACACGATCTACGAGCAGTACTTC. This sequence encodes CSVKDTIYEQYF.

The chain is built from TRBV6-1 and TRBJ1-5; D is undetermined. The CDR3 sequence is 12 residues long. CDR1 MNHNS and CDR2 SASEGT come from the germline V gene. The ends were cut back, 5 bases at V and 7 bases at J, with 9 bases in the middle. The CDR3 spells CASSFRSQPQHF. DNA for the CDR3: TGTGCCAGCAGTTTCCGGAGCCAGCCCCAGCATTTT.

This clonotype was seen many times. V gene TRBV7-3 combines with J gene TRBJ2-2; D is ambiguous. Germline V gives CDR1 SGHTA, CDR2 FQGTGA. The CDR3 length is 14 residues. V was pared by 2 bases and J by 5 bases, with 9 bases between. The DNA of the CDR3 is TGTGCCAGCAGCTTAGGCTGGGGAACCGGGGAGCTGTTTTTT. Its protein product is CASSLGWGTGELFF. The entire variable domain, with the rest obtained from reference TRBV7-3 and TRBJ2-2, is as follows: GAGVSQTPSNKVTEKGKYVELRCDPISGHTALYWYRQSLGQGPEFLIYFQGTGAADDSGLPNDRFFAVRPEGSVSTLKIQRTERGDSAVYLCASSLGWGTGELFFGEGSRLTVL.

This rearrangement joins TRBV6-5 to TRBJ1-1, with D uncertain. There are 13 residues in the CDR3. V was clipped by 4 bases and J by 1 base, with 7 bases between them. Germline loops: CDR1 MNHEY, CDR2 SVGAGI. The CDR3 DNA sequence: TGTGCCAGCAGTTTTCCAACGAACACTGAAGCTTTCTTT. Translating it yields CASSFPTNTEAFF.

The chain recombines TRBV6-1 with TRBJ1-1; no firm D call. The CDR3 length is 11 residues. Germline V gene lookup returns CDR1 MNHNS and CDR2 SASEGT. V lost 7 bases, J lost 8 bases, and 11 bases lay in between. The CDR3, as DNA: TGTGCCAGCAAGGATCTACTAGAAGCTTTCTTT. Its protein is CASKDLLEAFF.

This clonotype was seen only once. The gene calls are TRBV20-1 and TRBJ2-1, with no clear D. CDR1 DFQATT and CDR2 SNEGSKA come from the germline V gene (reference sequence). V lost 3 bases to trimming and J lost 1 base, with 7 bases between them. CDR3 size: 13 residues. The CDR3 DNA reads as TGCAGTGCTAGGGTCCGATCCTACAATGAGCAGTTCTTC. This codes for CSARVRSYNEQFF.

The chain recombines TRBV7-9 with TRBJ2-7, with TRBD2 matching over 8 bases. Judging by the DNA end, TRBJ2-1 fits better; the J call may be wrong. CDR1 is SEHNR, CDR2 FQNEAQ, per germline (reference sequence). This CDR3 has 14 residues. The CDR3 loop is CASTTTGLGNEQFF. The CDR3 bases are TGTGCCAGCACAACTACGGGACTAGGCAATGAGCAGTTCTTC.

The genes are TRBV6-1 and TRBJ2-1, with D uncertain. The CDR3 consists of 13 residues. Germline V lookup: CDR1 MNHNS, CDR2 SASEGT. Trimming left V 7 bases short and J 0 bases short, with 7 bases between. In nucleotides, the CDR3 is TGTGCCAGCAAAGCGAGCTCCTACAATGAGCAGTTCTTC. Protein: CASKASSYNEQFF.

The DNA of the CDR3 is TGCAGTGCTAATTCTGGCGGGAGGAATGAGCAGTTCTTC. The encoded protein is CSANSGGRNEQFF. This chain uses TRBV20-1 with TRBJ2-1; 8 bases line up with TRBD2. The CDR3 sequence is 13 residues long. V was clipped by 4 bases and J by 7 bases; unmatched bases: 6. Looked up from germline, CDR1 is DFQATT and CDR2 is SNEGSKA (reference sequence).